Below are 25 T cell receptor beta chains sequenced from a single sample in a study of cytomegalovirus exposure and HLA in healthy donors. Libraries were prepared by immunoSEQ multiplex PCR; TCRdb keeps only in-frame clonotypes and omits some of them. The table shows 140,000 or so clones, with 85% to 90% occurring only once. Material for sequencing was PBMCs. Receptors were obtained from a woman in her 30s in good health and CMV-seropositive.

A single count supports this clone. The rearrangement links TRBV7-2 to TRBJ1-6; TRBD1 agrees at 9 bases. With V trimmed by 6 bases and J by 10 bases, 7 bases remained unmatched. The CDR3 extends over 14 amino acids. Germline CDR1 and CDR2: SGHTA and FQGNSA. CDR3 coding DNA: TGTGCCAGCAGATCCGGGACAGGGCGGTCACCCCTCCACTTT. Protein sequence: CASRSGTGRSPLHF.

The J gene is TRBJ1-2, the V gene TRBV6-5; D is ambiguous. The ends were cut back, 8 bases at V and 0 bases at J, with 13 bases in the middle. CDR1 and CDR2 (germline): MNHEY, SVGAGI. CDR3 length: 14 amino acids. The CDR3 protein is CASCQDWANYGYTF. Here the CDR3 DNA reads TGTGCCAGCTGCCAGGATTGGGCTAACTATGGCTACACCTTC.

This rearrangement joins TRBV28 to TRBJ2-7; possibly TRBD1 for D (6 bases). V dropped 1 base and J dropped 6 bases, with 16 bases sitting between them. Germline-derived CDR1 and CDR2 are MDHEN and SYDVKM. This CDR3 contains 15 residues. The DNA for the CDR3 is TGTGCCAGCAGTTTATTTGGGACACATAAACGCGAGCAGTACTTC. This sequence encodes CASSLFGTHKREQYF.

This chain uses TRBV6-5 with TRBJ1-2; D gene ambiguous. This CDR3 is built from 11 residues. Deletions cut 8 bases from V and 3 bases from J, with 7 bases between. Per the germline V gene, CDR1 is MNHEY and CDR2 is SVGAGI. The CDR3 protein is CASRDYYGYTF. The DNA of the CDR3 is TGTGCCAGCCGGGATTACTATGGCTACACCTTC.

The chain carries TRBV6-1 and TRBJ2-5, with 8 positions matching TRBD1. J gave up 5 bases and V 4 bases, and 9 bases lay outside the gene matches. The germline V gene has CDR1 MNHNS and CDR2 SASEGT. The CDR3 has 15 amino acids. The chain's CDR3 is CASSGAPGGGETQYF. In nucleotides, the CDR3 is TGTGCCAGCAGTGGCGCTCCAGGGGGCGGTGAGACCCAGTACTTC.

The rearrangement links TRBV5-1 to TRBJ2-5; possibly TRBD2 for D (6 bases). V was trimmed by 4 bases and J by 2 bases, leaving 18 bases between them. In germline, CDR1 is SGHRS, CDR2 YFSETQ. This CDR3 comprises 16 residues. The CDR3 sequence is CASSRTEGTPQETQYF. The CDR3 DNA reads TGCGCCAGCAGCCGTACCGAGGGGACTCCTCAAGAGACCCAGTACTTC.

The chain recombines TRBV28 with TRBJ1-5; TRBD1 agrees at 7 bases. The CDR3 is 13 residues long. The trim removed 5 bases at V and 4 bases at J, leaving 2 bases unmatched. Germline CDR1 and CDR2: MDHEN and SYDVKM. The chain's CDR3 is CASSPGGNQPQHF. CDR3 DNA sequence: TGTGCCAGCAGTCCAGGGGGAAATCAGCCCCAGCATTTT.

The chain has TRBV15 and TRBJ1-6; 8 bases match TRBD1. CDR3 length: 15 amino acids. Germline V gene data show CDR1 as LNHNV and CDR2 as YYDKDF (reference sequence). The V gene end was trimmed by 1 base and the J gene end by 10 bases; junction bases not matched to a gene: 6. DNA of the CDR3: TGTGCCACCAGCAGAGGGCAGGGGGCAAGCTCACCCCTCCACTTT. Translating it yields CATSRGQGASSPLHF.

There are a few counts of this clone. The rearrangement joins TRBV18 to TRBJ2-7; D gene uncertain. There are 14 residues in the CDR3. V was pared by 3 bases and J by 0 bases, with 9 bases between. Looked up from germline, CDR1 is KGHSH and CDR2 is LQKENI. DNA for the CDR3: TGTGCCAGCTCACCGAGACTTAGCTCCTACGAGCAGTACTTC. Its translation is CASSPRLSSYEQYF.

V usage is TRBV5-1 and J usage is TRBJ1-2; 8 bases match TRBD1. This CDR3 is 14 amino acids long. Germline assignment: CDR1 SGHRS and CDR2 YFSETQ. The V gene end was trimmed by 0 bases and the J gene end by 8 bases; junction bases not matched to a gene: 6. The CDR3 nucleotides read TGCGCCAGCAGCTTGGAAGCAGGGGGCTACGGCTACACCTTC. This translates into CASSLEAGGYGYTF. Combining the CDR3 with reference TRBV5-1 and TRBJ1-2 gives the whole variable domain KAGVTQTPRYLIKTRGQQVTLSCSPISGHRSVSWYQQTPGQGLQFLFEYFSETQRNKGNFPGRFSGRQFSNSRSEMNVSTLELGDSALYLCASSLEAGGYGYTFGSGTRLTVV.

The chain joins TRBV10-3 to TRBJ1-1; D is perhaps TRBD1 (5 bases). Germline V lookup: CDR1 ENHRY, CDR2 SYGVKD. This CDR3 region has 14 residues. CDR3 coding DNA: TGTGCTAACTGGGGAGAGGACGGAGGGGCTGAAGCTTTCTTT. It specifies CANWGEDGGAEAFF.

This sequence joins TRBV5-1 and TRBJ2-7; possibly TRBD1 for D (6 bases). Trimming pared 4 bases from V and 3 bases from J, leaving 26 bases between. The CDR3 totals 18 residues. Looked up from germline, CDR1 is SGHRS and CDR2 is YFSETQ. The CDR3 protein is CASSNFHPHRAMVYEQYF. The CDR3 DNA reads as TGCGCCAGCAGCAATTTCCATCCTCACAGGGCGATGGTCTACGAGCAGTACTTC.

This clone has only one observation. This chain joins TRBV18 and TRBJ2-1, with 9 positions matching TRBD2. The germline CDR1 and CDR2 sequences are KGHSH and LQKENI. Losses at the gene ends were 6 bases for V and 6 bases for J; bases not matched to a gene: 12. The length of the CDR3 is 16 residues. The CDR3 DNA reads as TGTGCCAGCTCCCCCCCGGCGGGAGGGGTGGGCAATGAGCAGTTCTTC. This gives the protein CASSPPAGGVGNEQFF.

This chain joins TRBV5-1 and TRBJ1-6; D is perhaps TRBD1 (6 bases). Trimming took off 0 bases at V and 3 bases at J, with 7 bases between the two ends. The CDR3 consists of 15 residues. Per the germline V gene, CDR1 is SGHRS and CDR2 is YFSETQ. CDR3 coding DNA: TGCGCCAGCAGCTTGGCGGACAGCTATAATTCACCCCTCCACTTT. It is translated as CASSLADSYNSPLHF.

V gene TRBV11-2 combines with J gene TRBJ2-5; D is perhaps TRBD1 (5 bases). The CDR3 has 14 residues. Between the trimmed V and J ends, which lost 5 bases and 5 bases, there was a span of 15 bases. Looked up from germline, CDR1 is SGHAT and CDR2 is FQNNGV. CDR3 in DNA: TGTGCCAGCAGCGCAGGCAGGGTGGGCGAGACCCAGTACTTC. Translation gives CASSAGRVGETQYF.

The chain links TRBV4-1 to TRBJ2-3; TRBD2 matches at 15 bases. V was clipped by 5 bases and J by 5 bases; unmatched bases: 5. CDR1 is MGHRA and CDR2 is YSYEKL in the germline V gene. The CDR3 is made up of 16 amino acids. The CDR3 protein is CASSRTSGGAEDTQYF. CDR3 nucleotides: TGCGCCAGCAGCAGGACTAGCGGGGGGGCCGAAGATACGCAGTATTTT.

CDR3 bases: TGTGCCAGCAGCGTTGGGAGCGGGCCTTACAATGAGCAGTTCTTC. Translating it yields CASSVGSGPYNEQFF. The J gene is TRBJ2-1, the V gene TRBV9; tentatively, D is TRBD2 (6 bases). Per germline, CDR1 SGDLS and CDR2 YYNGEE. CDR3 size: 15 residues. V gave up 2 bases and J gave up 4 bases, with 13 bases separating them.

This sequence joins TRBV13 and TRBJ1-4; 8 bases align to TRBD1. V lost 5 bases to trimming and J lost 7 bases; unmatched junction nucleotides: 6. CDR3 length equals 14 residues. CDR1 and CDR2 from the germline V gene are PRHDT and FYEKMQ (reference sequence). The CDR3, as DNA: TGTGCCAGCAGCCTGGACAGGGAGAGTGAAAAACTGTTTTTT. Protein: CASSLDRESEKLFF.

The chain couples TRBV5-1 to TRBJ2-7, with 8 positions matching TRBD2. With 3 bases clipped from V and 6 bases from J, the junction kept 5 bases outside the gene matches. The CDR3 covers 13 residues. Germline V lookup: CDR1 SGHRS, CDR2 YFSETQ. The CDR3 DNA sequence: TGCGCCAGCAGCTCGGGACTAGTTTCCGAGCAGTACTTC. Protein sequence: CASSSGLVSEQYF.

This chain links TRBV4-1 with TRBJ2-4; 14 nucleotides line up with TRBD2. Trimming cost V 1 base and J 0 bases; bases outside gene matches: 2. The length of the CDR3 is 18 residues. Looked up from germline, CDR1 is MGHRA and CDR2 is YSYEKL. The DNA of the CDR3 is TGCGCCAGCAGCCAAGGACTAGCGGGAGGGCTAGCCAAAAACATTCAGTACTTC. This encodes CASSQGLAGGLAKNIQYF.

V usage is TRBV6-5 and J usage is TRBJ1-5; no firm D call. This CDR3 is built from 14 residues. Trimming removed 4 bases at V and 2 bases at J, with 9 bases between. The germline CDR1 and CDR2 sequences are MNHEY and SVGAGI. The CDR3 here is CASSLIRGNQPQHF. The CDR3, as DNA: TGTGCCAGCAGTTTAATCCGGGGCAATCAGCCCCAGCATTTT.

The CDR3 loop is CASSLAGGLAGGETQYF. The CDR3 DNA sequence: TGTGCCAGCAGCTTAGCGGGGGGACTAGCGGGCGGCGAGACCCAGTACTTC. This chain connects TRBV11-2 to TRBJ2-5; 12 bases map to TRBD2. Trimming took 1 base from V and 5 from J; bases not matched to a gene: 8. The CDR3 consists of 17 residues. CDR1 SGHAT and CDR2 FQNNGV come from the germline V gene.

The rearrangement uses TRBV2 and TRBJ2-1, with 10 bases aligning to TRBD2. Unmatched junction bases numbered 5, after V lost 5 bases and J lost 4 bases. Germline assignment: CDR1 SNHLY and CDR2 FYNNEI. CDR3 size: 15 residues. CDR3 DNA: TGTGCCAGCAGTTTATTAGCGGGGGGATACAATGAGCAGTTCTTC. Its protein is CASSLLAGGYNEQFF.

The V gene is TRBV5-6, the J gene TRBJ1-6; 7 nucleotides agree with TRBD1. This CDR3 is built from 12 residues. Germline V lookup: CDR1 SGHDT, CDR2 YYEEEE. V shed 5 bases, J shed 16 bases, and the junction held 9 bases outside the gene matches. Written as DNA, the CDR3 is TGTGCCAGCAGGGCCGGGACAGCGCGACTCCACTTT. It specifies CASRAGTARLHF.

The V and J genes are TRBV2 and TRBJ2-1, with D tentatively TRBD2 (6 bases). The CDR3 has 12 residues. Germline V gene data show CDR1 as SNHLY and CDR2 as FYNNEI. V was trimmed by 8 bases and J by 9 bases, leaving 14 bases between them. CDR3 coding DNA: TGTGCCAGCCATGGAGGGCTTGGTGAGCAGTTCTTC. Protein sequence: CASHGGLGEQFF.